The TCR beta chain under discussion was sequenced for a study of cytomegalovirus exposure and HLA in healthy donors. The CDR3 length is 15 residues. Germline CDR1 and CDR2: SGDLS and YYNGEE. J was trimmed by 3 bases and V by 4 bases; bases with no gene match: 5. As for this clone: Its specificity is unknown.

General study points: HLA-A and HLA-B allele assignments for most subjects were reportedly predicted accurately using TCR beta sequences. For TCR beta chains, V- and J-gene trimming was later linked to a missense DCLRE1C variant. Follow-up analysis seemed to connect common viral pathogens with several of the most significant clusters identified.

The PCR made use of 60 Vbeta and 13 Jbeta primers. Original handling: A follow-up analysis tallied about 88 million unique TCR beta chains, roughly 11 million shared. The repertoire was sequenced with immunoSEQ multiplex PCR; TCRdb's copy has only in-frame clones and lacks some. That table supplies the V and J calls and clone size; D and trimming were determined from the DNA. The data hold roughly 100,000 clones, with roughly 80% observed a single time. This receptor was obtained from a male donor in good health and CMV-seropositive. The sequenced sample consisted of PBMCs. The rearrangement links TRBV9 to TRBJ2-3; 10 bases agree with TRBD2. CDR3 bases: TGTGCCAGCAGCCAGCGGGAGGGCCGGACAGATACGCAGTATTTT. Translation gives CASSQREGRTDTQYF.